What follows is one T cell receptor (beta chain) and its context. This sample was included in a study of blood T cell repertoires in COVID-19. Study background: COVID-19 samples from acute and convalescent phases originated in the United States, Italy and Spain. The analysed material was cDNA or gDNA that came from T cells, B-cell-depleted T cells, or PBMCs.

CDR1 and CDR2 from the germline V gene are KGHSH and LQKENI. CDR3 length: 14 amino acids. With 4 bases clipped from V and 6 bases from J, the junction kept 8 bases outside the gene matches. Authors' data handling: By means of reference gene primer amplification, nucleated cell counts were estimated. Sequencing used immunoSEQ multiplex PCR; TCRdb keeps in-frame clones, though not all of them. That table supplies the V and J calls and clone size; D and trimming were determined from the DNA. The sample has roughly 140,000 clones; 81% are singletons. Sequencing was carried out using peripheral blood. This chain joins TRBV18 and TRBJ2-5; 7 positions match TRBD2. The TCR comes from a human donor in a cohort sampled during active COVID-19. The CDR3 nucleotides are TGTGCCAGCTCACTGCCCCCGGGGGGACAGACCCAGTACTTC. Translated, it gives CASSLPPGGQTQYF.